This TCR beta chain appears in the sequencing data of a study of control samples from healthy donors and cancer patients. Measured with immunoSEQ multiplex PCR; TCRdb has only the in-frame clones, and not every one. The top ten hold more than 12% of the sample, which has tens of thousands of clones, more than 75% seen once. The sequencing input was blood. The receptor's source is a man aged 50-59 years in good health.

The CDR3 DNA is TGTGCCAGCAGTATACCGGGACATGGGGCTCTCAATGAGCAGTTCTTC. It translates to CASSIPGHGALNEQFF. This chain links TRBV28 with TRBJ2-1, with D possibly being TRBD1 (6 bases). CDR3 length: 16 amino acids. Between the trimmed V and J ends, which lost 5 bases and 6 bases, there was a span of 20 bases. CDR1 and CDR2 (germline): MDHEN, SYDVKM.